What follows describes a single TCR beta chain. With 2 bases clipped from V and 0 bases from J, the junction kept 12 bases outside the gene matches. This CDR3 region has 19 residues. Germline V lookup: CDR1 SGHTA, CDR2 FQGNSA. The data derive from a study of blood T cell repertoires in COVID-19. In the study overall: The analysed material was cDNA or gDNA that came from T cells, B-cell-depleted T cells, or PBMCs.

Living in roughly 25 US areas, the participants were between roughly 18 and 89 years of age. Methods used by the authors: Estimated nucleated cell counts came from reference gene primer amplification. The method was immunoSEQ multiplex PCR; TCRdb's version includes in-frame clones alone and lacks a portion of them. V and J calls plus clone size are reproduced from that table; the DNA served to infer D and trimming. The profile shows approximately 140,000 clones, roughly 86% of them singletons. The chain recombines TRBV7-2 with TRBJ2-7; 11 bases line up with TRBD2. The sequenced material came from PBMCs or T cells enriched from blood (not recorded which). This TCR derives from a woman in her 50s with acute COVID-19. In DNA, the CDR3 is TGTGCCAGCAGCTTATACGGGGGAGTAGCGGGAGGGAGCTCCTACGAGCAGTACTTC. Translated: CASSLYGGVAGGSSYEQYF.